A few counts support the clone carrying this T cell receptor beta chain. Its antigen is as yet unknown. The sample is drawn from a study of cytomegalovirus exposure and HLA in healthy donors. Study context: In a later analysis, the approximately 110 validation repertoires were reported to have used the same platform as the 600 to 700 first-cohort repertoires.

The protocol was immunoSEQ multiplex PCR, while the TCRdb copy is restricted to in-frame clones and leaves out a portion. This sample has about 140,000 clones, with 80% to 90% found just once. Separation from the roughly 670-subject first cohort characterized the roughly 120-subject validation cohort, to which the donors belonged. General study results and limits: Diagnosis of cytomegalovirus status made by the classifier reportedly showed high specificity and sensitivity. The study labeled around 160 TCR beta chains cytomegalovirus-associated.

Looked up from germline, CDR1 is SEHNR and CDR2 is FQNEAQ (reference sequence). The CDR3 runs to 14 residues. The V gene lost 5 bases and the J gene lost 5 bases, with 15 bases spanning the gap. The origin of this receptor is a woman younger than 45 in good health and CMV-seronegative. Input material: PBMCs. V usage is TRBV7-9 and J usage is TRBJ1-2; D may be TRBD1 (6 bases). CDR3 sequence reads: CASSAIQGSYGYTF. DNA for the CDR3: TGTGCCAGCAGCGCCATTCAGGGGTCATATGGCTACACCTTC.